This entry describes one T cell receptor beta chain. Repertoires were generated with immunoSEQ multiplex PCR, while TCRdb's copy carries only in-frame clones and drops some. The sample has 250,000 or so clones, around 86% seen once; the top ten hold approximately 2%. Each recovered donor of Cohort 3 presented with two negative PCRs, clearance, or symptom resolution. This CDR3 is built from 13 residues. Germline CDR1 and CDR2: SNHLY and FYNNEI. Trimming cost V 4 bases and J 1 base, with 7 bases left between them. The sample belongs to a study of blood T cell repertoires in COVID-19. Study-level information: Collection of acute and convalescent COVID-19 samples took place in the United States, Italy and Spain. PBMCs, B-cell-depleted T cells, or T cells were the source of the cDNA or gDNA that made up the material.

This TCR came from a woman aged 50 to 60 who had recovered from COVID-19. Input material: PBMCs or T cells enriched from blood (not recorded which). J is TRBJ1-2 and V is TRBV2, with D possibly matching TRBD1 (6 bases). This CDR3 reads CASSAGDNYGYTF. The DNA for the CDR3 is TGTGCCAGCAGTGCAGGGGATAACTATGGCTACACCTTC.